The present T cell receptor (beta chain) was sequenced within a study of T cells in Graves' hyperthyroidism and ophthalmopathy. Study findings and constraints: Blood also carried most thyroid clonotypes expanded above 0.001.

Trimming took off 2 bases at V and 2 bases at J, with 16 bases between the two ends. The CDR3 covers 17 residues. Per germline, CDR1 SGHAT and CDR2 FQNNGV. Duration under 3 months, a NOSPECS grade of at least 4, and a Clinical Activity Score of at least 3 characterized the ophthalmopathy patients. PBMCs were collected from a roughly 9.7 ml volume of fresh peripheral blood. This clonotype appeared a few times. Its specificity is not known. TCR beta CDR3 regions were amplified from RNA. Using the HTBI primer set, a first-round RT-PCR was run on the TCR CDR3. TCRdb analysed the multiplex PCR reads with MiXCR anew, one entry per CDR3 protein. Of about 640,000 distinct CDR3 sequences in the sample, around 20% are singletons; the top ten hold approximately 30%.

The V gene is TRBV11-2, the J gene TRBJ2-4, with D uncertain. Sequencing was done on a sample of blood. The receptor was isolated from a man aged 25 to 45 with Graves' ophthalmopathy. As DNA, the CDR3 is TGTGCCAGCAGCTTATCCGCCTCCGGGCTCCCCAAAAACATTCAGTACTTC. Translation gives CASSLSASGLPKNIQYF.